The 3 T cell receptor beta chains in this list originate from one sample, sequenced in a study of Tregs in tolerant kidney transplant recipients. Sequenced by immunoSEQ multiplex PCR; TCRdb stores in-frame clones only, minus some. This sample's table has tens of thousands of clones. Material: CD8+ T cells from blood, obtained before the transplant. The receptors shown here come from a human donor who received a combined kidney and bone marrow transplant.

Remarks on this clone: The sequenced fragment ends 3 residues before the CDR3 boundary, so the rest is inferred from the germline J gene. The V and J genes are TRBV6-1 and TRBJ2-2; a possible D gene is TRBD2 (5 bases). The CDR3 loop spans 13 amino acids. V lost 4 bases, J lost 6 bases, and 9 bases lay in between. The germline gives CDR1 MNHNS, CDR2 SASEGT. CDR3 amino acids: CASSVLAPGELFF. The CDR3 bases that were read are TGTGCCAGCAGTGTTCTAGCCCCCGGGGAG.

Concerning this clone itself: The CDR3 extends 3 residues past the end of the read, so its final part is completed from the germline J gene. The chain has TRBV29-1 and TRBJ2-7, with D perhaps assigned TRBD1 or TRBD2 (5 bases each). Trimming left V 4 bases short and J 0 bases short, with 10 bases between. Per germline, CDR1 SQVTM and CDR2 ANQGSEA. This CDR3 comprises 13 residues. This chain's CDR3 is CSVAEGFSYEQYF. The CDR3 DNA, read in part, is TGCAGCGTTGCTGAGGGGTTCTCCTACGAG.

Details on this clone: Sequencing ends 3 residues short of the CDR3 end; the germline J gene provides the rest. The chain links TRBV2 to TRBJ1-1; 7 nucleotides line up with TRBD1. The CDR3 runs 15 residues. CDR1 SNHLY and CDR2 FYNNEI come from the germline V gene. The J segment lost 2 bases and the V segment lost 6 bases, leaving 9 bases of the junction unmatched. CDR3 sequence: CASSPLQGTNTEAFF. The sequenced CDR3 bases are TGTGCCAGCAGCCCTTTACAGGGGACCAACACTGAA. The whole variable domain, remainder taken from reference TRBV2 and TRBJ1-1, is EPEVTQTPSHQVTQMGQEVILRCVPISNHLYFYWYRQILGQKVEFLVSFYNNEISEKSEIFDDQFSVERPDGSNFTLKIRSTKLEDSAMYFCASSPLQGTNTEAFFGQGTRLTVV.